This T cell receptor (beta chain) was sequenced for a study of radiation and T cells in renal cell carcinoma. Background on the study: Nephrectomy followed 15 Gy stereotactic body radiation by 4 weeks. Broader study findings: Without pretreatment biopsies, baseline tumor clonotype presence was undetermined. In blood, top tumor clones expanded by 2 weeks, shrinking by 4.

V was clipped by 0 bases and J by 9 bases, with 12 bases between them. Germline assignment: CDR1 SGHDN and CDR2 FVKESK. The CDR3 length is 14 residues. Time point meaning: blood 2 weeks post-SBRT. Treatment reported: 15 Gy SBRT to primary tumor, nephrectomy 4 weeks later. The tumor was a clear cell renal cell carcinoma. Method: immunoSEQ multiplex PCR; TCRdb's copy keeps in-frame clones and lacks some. Of more than 20,000 clones listed, 81% are singletons. Remarks on this clone: What it recognizes is unknown.

This sequence originates from a man between 60 and 75 years old with renal cell carcinoma. J is TRBJ2-1 and V is TRBV14; perhaps TRBD2 as D (6 bases). The material sequenced was blood, taken from a patient whose treatment included radiotherapy and nephrectomy. CDR3 residues: CASSQEAGKGEQFF. The CDR3 DNA sequence: TGTGCCAGCAGCCAAGAGGCGGGAAAGGGTGAGCAGTTCTTC. Combining the CDR3 with reference TRBV14 and TRBJ2-1 gives the whole variable domain EAGVTQFPSHSVIEKGQTVTLRCDPISGHDNLYWYRRVMGKEIKFLLHFVKESKQDESGMPNNRFLAERTGGTYSTLKVQPAELEDSGVYFCASSQEAGKGEQFFGPGTRLTVL.